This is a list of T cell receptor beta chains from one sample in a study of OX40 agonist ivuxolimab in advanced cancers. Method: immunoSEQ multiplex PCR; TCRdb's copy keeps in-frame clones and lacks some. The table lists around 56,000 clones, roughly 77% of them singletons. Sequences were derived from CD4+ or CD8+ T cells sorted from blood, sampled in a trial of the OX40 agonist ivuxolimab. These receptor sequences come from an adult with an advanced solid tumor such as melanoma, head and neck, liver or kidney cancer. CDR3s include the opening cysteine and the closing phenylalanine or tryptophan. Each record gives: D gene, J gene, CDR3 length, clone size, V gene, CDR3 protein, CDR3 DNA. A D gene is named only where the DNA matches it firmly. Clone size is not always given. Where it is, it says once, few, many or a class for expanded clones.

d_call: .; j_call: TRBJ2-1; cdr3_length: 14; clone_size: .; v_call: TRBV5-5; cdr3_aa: CASSLLGVGNEQFF; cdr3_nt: TGTGCCAGCAGCTTGTTAGGGGTCGGCAATGAGCAGTTCTTC
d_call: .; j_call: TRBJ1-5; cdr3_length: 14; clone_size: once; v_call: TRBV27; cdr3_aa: CASSPEGGPQPQHF; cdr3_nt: TGTGCCAGCAGTCCCGAGGGGGGGCCTCAGCCCCAGCATTTT
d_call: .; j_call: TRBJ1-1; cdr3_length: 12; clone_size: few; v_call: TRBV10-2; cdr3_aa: CASSEANTEAFF; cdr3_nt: TGCGCCAGCAGTGAGGCGAACACTGAAGCTTTCTTT
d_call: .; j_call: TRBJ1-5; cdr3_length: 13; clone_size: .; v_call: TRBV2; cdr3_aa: CASSDLTNQPQHF; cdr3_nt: TGTGCCAGCAGTGACTTGACAAATCAGCCCCAGCATTTT
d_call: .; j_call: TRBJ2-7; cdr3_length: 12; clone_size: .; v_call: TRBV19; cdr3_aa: CASSMGGYEQYF; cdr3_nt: TGTGCCAGTAGTATGGGAGGCTACGAGCAGTACTTC
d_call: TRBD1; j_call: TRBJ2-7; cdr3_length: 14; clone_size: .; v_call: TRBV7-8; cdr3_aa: CASSLSRGSHEQYF; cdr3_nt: TGTGCCAGCAGCCTATCCAGGGGGAGCCACGAGCAGTACTTC
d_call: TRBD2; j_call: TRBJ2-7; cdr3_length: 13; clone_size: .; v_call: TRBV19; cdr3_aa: CASSPGGRYEQYF; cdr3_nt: TGTGCCAGTAGTCCGGGGGGGCGATACGAGCAGTACTTC
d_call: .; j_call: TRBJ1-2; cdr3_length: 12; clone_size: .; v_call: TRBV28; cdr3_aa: CASSRGFYGYTF; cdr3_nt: TGTGCCAGCAGTAGAGGGTTCTATGGCTACACCTTC
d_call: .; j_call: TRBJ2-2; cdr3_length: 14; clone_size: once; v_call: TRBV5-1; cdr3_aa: CASKEGITTGELFF; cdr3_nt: TGCGCCAGCAAGGAGGGCATAACCACCGGGGAGCTGTTTTTT
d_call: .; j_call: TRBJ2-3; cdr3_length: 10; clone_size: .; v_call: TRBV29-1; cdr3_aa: CSVGSDTQYF; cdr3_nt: TGCAGCGTTGGTTCCGATACGCAGTATTTT
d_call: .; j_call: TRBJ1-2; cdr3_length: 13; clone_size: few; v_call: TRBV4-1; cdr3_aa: CASSPGLDYGYTF; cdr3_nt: TGCGCCAGCAGCCCCGGGCTGGATTATGGCTACACCTTC
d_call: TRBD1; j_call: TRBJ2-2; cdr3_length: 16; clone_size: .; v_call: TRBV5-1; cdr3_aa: CASTPRTGMNTGELFF; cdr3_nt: TGCGCCAGCACCCCCCGGACAGGGATGAACACCGGGGAGCTGTTTTTT
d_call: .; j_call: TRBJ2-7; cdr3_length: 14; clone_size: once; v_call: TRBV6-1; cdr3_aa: CASSEYGFSYEQYF; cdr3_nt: TGTGCCAGCAGTGAATACGGCTTCTCCTACGAGCAGTACTTC
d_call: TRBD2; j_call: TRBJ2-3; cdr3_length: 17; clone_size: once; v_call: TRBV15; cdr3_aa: CATSRDKIAGAPDTQYF; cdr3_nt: TGTGCCACCAGCAGAGATAAAATAGCGGGAGCCCCAGATACGCAGTATTTT
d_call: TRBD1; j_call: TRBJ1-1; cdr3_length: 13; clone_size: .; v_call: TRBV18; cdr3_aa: CASSEQQGAEAFF; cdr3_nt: TGTGCCAGCTCAGAACAACAGGGGGCTGAAGCTTTCTTT
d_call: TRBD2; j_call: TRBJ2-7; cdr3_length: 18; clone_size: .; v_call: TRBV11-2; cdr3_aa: CASSPILRTRGLPYEQYF; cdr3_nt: TGTGCCAGCAGCCCGATCCTAAGGACTAGAGGTTTGCCCTACGAGCAGTACTTC
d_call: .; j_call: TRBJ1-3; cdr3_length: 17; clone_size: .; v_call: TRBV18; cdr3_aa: CASSPPSGAASGNTIYF; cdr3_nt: TGTGCCAGCTCACCCCCTTCGGGGGCCGCCTCTGGAAACACCATATATTTT
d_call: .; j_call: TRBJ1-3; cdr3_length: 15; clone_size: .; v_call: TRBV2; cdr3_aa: CASSRQVGTGNTIYF; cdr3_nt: TGTGCCAGCAGTAGACAGGTGGGAACTGGAAACACCATATATTTT
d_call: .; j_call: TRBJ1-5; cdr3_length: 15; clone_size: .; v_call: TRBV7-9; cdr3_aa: CASSIAGAVGEPQHF; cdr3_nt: TGTGCCAGCAGCATCGCGGGGGCGGTTGGTGAGCCCCAGCATTTT
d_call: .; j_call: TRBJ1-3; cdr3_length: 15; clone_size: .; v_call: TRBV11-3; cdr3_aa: CASSLWGSSGNTIYF; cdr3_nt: TGTGCCAGCAGCTTATGGGGGAGCTCTGGAAACACCATATATTTT
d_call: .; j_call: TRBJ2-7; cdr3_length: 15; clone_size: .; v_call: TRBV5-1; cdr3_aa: CASSLERGDTYEQYF; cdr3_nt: TGCGCCAGCAGCTTGGAACGCGGGGATACCTACGAGCAGTACTTC
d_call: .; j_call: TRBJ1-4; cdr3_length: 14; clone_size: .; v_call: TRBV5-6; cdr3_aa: CASSFMALNEKLFF; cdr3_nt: TGTGCCAGCAGCTTTATGGCACTTAATGAAAAACTGTTTTTT
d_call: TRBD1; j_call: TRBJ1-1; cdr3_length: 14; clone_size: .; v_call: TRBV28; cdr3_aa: CASSFHDRGTEAFF; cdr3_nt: TGTGCCAGCAGTTTCCACGACAGGGGCACTGAAGCTTTCTTT
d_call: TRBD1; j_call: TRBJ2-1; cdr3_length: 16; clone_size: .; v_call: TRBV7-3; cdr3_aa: CASSASLRQGGNEQFF; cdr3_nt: TGTGCCAGCAGCGCCTCACTTAGACAGGGGGGAAATGAGCAGTTCTTC
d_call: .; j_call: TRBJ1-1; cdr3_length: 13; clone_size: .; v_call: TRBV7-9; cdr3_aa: CASSLEFGTEAFF; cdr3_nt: TGTGCCAGCAGCTTAGAGTTTGGCACTGAAGCTTTCTTT
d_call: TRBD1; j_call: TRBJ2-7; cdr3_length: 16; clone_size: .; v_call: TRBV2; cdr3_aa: CASRLLRQGINGEQYF; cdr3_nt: TGTGCCAGCCGTTTACTTCGACAGGGGATTAACGGCGAGCAGTACTTC
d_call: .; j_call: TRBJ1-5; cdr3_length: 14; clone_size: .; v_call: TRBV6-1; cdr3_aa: CATIPGGDDQPQHF; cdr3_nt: TGTGCCACCATACCGGGGGGAGACGATCAGCCCCAGCATTTT
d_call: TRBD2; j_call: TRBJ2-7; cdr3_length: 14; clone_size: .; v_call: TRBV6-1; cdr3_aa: CASSESGGSYEQYF; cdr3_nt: TGTGCCAGCAGTGAAAGCGGGGGCTCCTACGAGCAGTACTTC
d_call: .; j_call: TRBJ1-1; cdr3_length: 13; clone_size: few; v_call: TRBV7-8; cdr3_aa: CASSLGGVAEAFF; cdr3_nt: TGTGCCAGCAGCTTAGGCGGGGTGGCTGAAGCTTTCTTT
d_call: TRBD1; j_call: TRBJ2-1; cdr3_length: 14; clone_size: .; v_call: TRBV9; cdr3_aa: CASSVRGQGAEQFF; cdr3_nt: TGTGCCAGCAGCGTACGGGGACAGGGTGCTGAGCAGTTCTTC
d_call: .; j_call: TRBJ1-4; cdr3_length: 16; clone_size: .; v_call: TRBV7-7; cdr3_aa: CASSLGSSPTNEKLFF; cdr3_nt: TGTGCTAGCAGCTTGGGTAGTTCCCCAACTAATGAAAAACTGTTTTTT
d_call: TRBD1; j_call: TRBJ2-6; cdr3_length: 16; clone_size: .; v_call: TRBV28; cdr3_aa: CATNRGTAGRTNVLTF; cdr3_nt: TGTGCCACCAATAGAGGGACAGCCGGTCGTACCAACGTCCTGACTTTC
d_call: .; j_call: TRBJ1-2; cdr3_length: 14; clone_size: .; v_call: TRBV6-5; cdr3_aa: CASRLAVANYGYTF; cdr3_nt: TGTGCCAGCAGACTCGCAGTAGCTAACTATGGCTACACCTTC
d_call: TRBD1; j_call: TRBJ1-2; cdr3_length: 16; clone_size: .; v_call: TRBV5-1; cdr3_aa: CASSINGGDRSFGYTF; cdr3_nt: TGCGCCAGCAGCATCAACGGTGGGGACAGGTCTTTTGGCTACACCTTC
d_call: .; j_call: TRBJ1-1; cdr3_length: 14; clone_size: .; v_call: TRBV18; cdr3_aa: CASSLWTGGTEAFF; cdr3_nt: TGTGCCAGCTCACTATGGACGGGAGGCACTGAAGCTTTCTTT
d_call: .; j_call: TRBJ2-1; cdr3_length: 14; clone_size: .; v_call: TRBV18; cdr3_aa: CASSPPEGRNEQFF; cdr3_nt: TGTGCCAGCTCACCACCGGAAGGGAGAAATGAGCAGTTCTTC
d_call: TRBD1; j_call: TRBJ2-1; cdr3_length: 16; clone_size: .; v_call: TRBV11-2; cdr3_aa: CASSPQPGQSYNEQFF; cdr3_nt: TGTGCCAGCAGCCCCCAGCCGGGACAGTCCTACAATGAGCAGTTCTTC
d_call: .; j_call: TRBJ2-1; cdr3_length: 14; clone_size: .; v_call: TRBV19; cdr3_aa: CASSILLTGTQQFF; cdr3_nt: TGTGCCAGTAGTATCCTCCTCACCGGGACCCAACAGTTCTTC
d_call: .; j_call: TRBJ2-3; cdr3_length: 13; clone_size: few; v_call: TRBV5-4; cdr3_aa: CASSLLGTDTQYF; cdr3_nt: TGTGCCAGCAGCTTGCTGGGCACAGATACGCAGTATTTT